This T cell receptor beta chain was sequenced in a study of PD-L1 blockade in urothelial cancer. Generated by immunoSEQ multiplex PCR, the TCRdb table keeps only in-frame clones and is missing some. The data show about 76,000 clones, around 93% seen once. Time point indicated: peripheral blood 6 weeks after treatment start. Germline loops: CDR1 KGHSH, CDR2 LQKENI. There are 13 residues in the CDR3. Between the trimmed V and J ends, which lost 6 bases and 5 bases, there was a span of 11 bases. The starting material was PBMCs, obtained around atezolizumab (anti-PD-L1) treatment. This chain links TRBV18 with TRBJ1-5, with D maybe TRBD1 (6 bases). The source of this sequence is a woman older than 75 with urothelial cancer. CDR3 sequence (DNA): TGTGCCAGCTCTCCTCAGGGGCATCAGCCCCAGCATTTT. This gives the protein CASSPQGHQPQHF.